This TCR beta chain was documented in a study of OX40 agonist ivuxolimab in advanced cancers. A note on the overall study: Ivuxolimab, which targeted the costimulatory receptor OX40 (CD134), was an agonistic, fully human IgG2 monoclonal antibody. Intravenous ivuxolimab was administered to patients every 2 weeks at six dose levels: 0.01, 0.1, 0.3, 1.5, 3 and 10 mg/kg. Of the 50 to 55 patients in dose escalation, about 20 had hepatocellular carcinoma, around 15 had melanoma, 9 had renal cell carcinoma and 9 had head and neck cancer. The dose-escalation cohort was 80% to 90% male with a mean age of approximately 60 years, ranging from about 23 to 85. Patients were allowed to have had prior anti-PD-1, anti-PD-L1 or anti-CTLA-4 therapy, and approximately 37% of the dose-escalation patients had been treated with checkpoint inhibitors. Partial responses occurred in three dose-escalation patients: two with cutaneous melanoma and one with hepatocellular carcinoma. Peripheral TCRbeta sequencing aimed to test whether ivuxolimab altered TCR sequence diversity and caused clonal T-cell expansion. The paper covers the monotherapy dose-escalation part of the phase I ivuxolimab trial, which included N of about 50 patients. Broader findings and caveats from the paper: The antigen specificity of the clonally expanded peripheral T cells was not determined. On average, CD8+ T cells showed more expanded clones than CD4+ T cells after ivuxolimab. Low levels of normalized T-cell clonal expansion were also seen in some patients who did not respond. In partial responders in the 0.1-3.0 mg/kg groups, normalized peripheral clonal expansion was found to be among the lowest, especially among CD8+ T cells. Clonal expansion of both CD4+ and CD8+ blood T cells was observed from baseline to week 6 at doses 0.1 to 3.0 mg/kg.

The CDR3 goes from the cysteine to the phenylalanine over 13 residues. The entry retains the CDR3 DNA only, 39 bases that are in frame from base 1. Trimming costs V 2 bases and J 6 bases, and their ends lie 10 bases apart. CDR1 and CDR2 were assigned from the germline V gene as MNHEY and SVGAGI. Patients with autoimmune disease history or receiving systemic immunosuppression were excluded from the trial. Peripheral blood for TCR sequencing was collected from all dose cohorts at baseline, on cycle 4 day 1, and on cycle 7 day 1. The samples were drawn from a first-in-human, open-label, multicenter phase I dose-escalation trial of ivuxolimab. Adults with locally advanced or metastatic head and neck squamous cell, hepatocellular, melanoma or renal cell carcinoma were enrolled in the trial. Before TCR sequencing, CD4+ T cells and CD8+ T cells from peripheral blood were sorted into separate populations.

Genomic DNA was extracted from sorted cells for sequencing of the TCRbeta CDR3 region. The immunoSEQ Assay was used to sequence the TCRbeta CDR3 regions. TCRdb limited this immuneACCESS table to in-frame rearrangements with V and J called. A share of clones is missing; checked studies link under half to unresolved V genes, and the rest is unexplained. The sample table lists about 18,000 clones, 60% to 70% of them with a count of one. The ten largest make up about 21% of the sample. Comments on this clone: Which antigen it targets is not known. Per-base qualities were not stored, and no clone one base away is much larger.

The sequence joins TRBV6-5 to TRBJ1-1; a weak D assignment points to TRBD1 (5 bases agree). The source was CD4+ or CD8+ T cells sorted from blood, collected in a trial of the OX40 agonist ivuxolimab. The TCR originated in an adult with an advanced solid tumor such as melanoma, head and neck, liver or kidney cancer. The DNA is as follows: TGTGCCAGCAGTTACGTACAGGTCTCTGAAGCTTTCTTT. Its protein is CASSYVQVSEAFF.